A selection of T cell receptor beta chains follows, all from one sample in a study of T cells in Graves' hyperthyroidism and ophthalmopathy. A single record per CDR3 protein comes from TCRdb applying MiXCR to the multiplex PCR reads. Of approximately 430,000 distinct CDR3 sequences listed, roughly 14% were seen once; the top ten hold around 14%. The sample consisted of blood. These TCRs come from a man between 18 and 29 years old with Graves' ophthalmopathy. Both conserved end residues are part of each CDR3. The D gene is left open where the match is weak. Size is omitted from some rows. Given values are once, few, many or a class for expanded clones.

D gene	V gene	clone size	J gene	CDR3 DNA	CDR3 protein
-	TRBV15	many	TRBJ2-7	TGTGCCACCAGCCAAGGACAGGGAGGGTCCTACGAGCAGTACTTC	CATSQGQGGSYEQYF
TRBD2	TRBV20-1	many	TRBJ2-3	TGCAGTGCTGGCGGGGGGGTGAGCACAGATACGCAGTATTTT	CSAGGGVSTDTQYF
-	TRBV11-2	many	TRBJ1-5	TGTGCCAGCAGCTTATCCGGGGGCAGGCAGCCCCAGCATTTT	CASSLSGGRQPQHF
-	TRBV15	-	TRBJ1-3	TGTGCCACCAGCAGAGGCATGGGAGGGTTTGGAAACACCATATATTTT	CATSRGMGGFGNTIYF
-	TRBV20-1	many	TRBJ2-7	TGCAGTGCGGACCCTCCGTCTCCTATCTACGAGCAGTACTTC	CSADPPSPIYEQYF
-	TRBV3-1	many	TRBJ1-2	TGTGCCAGCAGCCTAGGGACTAGCGGGCGCTATGGCTACACCTTC	CASSLGTSGRYGYTF
-	TRBV4-1	few	TRBJ1-4	TGCGCCAGCAGCCAAGACTTTTACCGCGCGGCTAATGAAAAACTGTTTTTT	CASSQDFYRAANEKLFF
TRBD1	TRBV9	many	TRBJ2-3	TGTGCCAGCAGCGTAGACGGGACAGGGGGGTTCGATACGCAGTATTTT	CASSVDGTGGFDTQYF
-	TRBV5-1	many	TRBJ1-2	TGCGCCAGCAGGATTTCGGAGTACGGCTACACCTTC	CASRISEYGYTF
TRBD1	TRBV29-1	many	TRBJ2-7	TGCAGCGTTTCGACAGGGGGCTCCACCTACGAGCAGTACTTC	CSVSTGGSTYEQYF
-	TRBV11-2	many	TRBJ1-5	TGTGCCAGCTCGGGGGCGGGTCAGCCCCAGCATTTT	CASSGAGQPQHF
-	TRBV3-1	few	TRBJ2-7	TGTGCCAGCAGCCAATCCGGCTACGAGCAGTACTTC	CASSQSGYEQYF
TRBD1	TRBV5-1	-	TRBJ2-6	TGCGCCAGCAGCTTGAACTCACCATCCGGGACAGAGTATTCTGGGGCCAACGTCCTGACTTTC	CASSLNSPSGTEYSGANVLTF
-	TRBV11-3	many	TRBJ1-1	TGTGCCAGCAGCTATCTATTTTGGAAGGGTGTGACTGAAGCTTTCTTT	CASSYLFWKGVTEAFF
-	TRBV5-1	many	TRBJ1-4	TGCGCCAGCAGCTCGGACAGCTCTAATGAAAAACTGTTTTTT	CASSSDSSNEKLFF
TRBD1	TRBV5-1	many	TRBJ1-4	TGCGCCAGCAGCCCCCTCCAGGGGGATGAAAAACTGTTTTTT	CASSPLQGDEKLFF
-	TRBV5-1	many	TRBJ2-6	TGCGCCAGCAGCGACGGCAGTACCTCTGGGGCCAACGTCCTGACTTTC	CASSDGSTSGANVLTF
-	TRBV5-6	-	TRBJ2-1	TGTGCCAGCAACACACTAGTGCAGTTCTTC	CASNTLVQFF
TRBD1	TRBV7-9	once	TRBJ2-7	TGTGCCAGCAGCTTAGGATTCGGGACAGGGGCCTACGAGCAGTACTTC	CASSLGFGTGAYEQYF
TRBD1	TRBV12-3/TRBV12-4	many	TRBJ2-1	TGTGCCAGCAGCCCGCGGGGAGGGGGACAGGGGGCCGGTGAGCAGTTCTTC	CASSPRGGGQGAGEQFF
-	TRBV6-2/TRBV6-3	many	TRBJ1-2	TGTGCCAGCAGCCGGTACGACAGGAAAGCTGGCTACACCTTC	CASSRYDRKAGYTF
-	TRBV6-1	many	TRBJ2-3	TGTGCCAGCAGTGAAGTGATGGGAACAGATACGCAGTATTTT	CASSEVMGTDTQYF
-	TRBV10-2	few	TRBJ2-3	TGCGCCAGCAGTCCGGGGGCTGAGGCAGATACGCAGTATTTT	CASSPGAEADTQYF
TRBD2	TRBV2	many	TRBJ2-3	TGTGCCAGCACCGAGGCTAGCGGGGGAGACACAGATACGCAGTATTTT	CASTEASGGDTDTQYF
-	TRBV2	many	TRBJ1-5	TGTGCCAGCAGTGAAGCTCTAGGCATCAATCAGCCCCAGCATTTT	CASSEALGINQPQHF
-	TRBV12-3/TRBV12-4	many	TRBJ2-3	TGTGCCAGCAGTTCCCCGGGTGGCACAGATACGCAGTATTTT	CASSSPGGTDTQYF
-	TRBV5-1	many	TRBJ2-5	TGCGCCAGCAGCGCGACCGGGACCCTACAAGAGACCCAGTACTTC	CASSATGTLQETQYF
TRBD1	TRBV10-3	many	TRBJ2-7	TGTGCCATAGGACAGGGAGCACCCTACGAGCAGTACTTC	CAIGQGAPYEQYF
-	TRBV11-2	many	TRBJ2-7	TGTGCCAGCAGCTTAGACTATACCTACGAGCAGTACTTC	CASSLDYTYEQYF
-	TRBV29-1	many	TRBJ1-1	TGCAGCGCCCCGACCCGGTACACTGAAGCTTTCTTT	CSAPTRYTEAFF
TRBD2	TRBV7-9	once	TRBJ2-5	TGTGCCAGCAGCGGATCCGGGACTAGAGGGACCCAGTACTTC	CASSGSGTRGTQYF
TRBD1	TRBV13	many	TRBJ2-7	TGTGCCAGCAGCTTACCAGACAGGGGGGCCTACGAGCAGTACTTC	CASSLPDRGAYEQYF
-	TRBV5-8	many	TRBJ2-7	TGTGCCAGCAGGTCCGGGACGACAGTATCCTACGAGCAGTACTTC	CASRSGTTVSYEQYF
-	TRBV27	many	TRBJ2-7	TGTGCCAGCAGTTTATTCGGGTTTACCTACGAGCAGTACTTC	CASSLFGFTYEQYF
TRBD2	TRBV19	-	TRBJ2-3	TGTGCCAGTAAGGGAGCGGGAGAAACAGATACGCAGTATTTT	CASKGAGETDTQYF
-	TRBV28	many	TRBJ1-1	TGTGCCAGTGGGGGCGGGAACACTGAAGCTTTCTTT	CASGGGNTEAFF
-	TRBV6-1	once	TRBJ1-6	TGTGCCAGCAACAAGGAATTGAATTCACCCCTCCACTTT	CASNKELNSPLHF
-	TRBV18	-	TRBJ2-7	TGTGCCAGCTCACCCTCGACAGGACTTTCATCCTACGAGCAGTACTTC	CASSPSTGLSSYEQYF
TRBD2	TRBV20-1	-	TRBJ2-7	TGCAGTGCTACCGGGACTAGCGGGAGGAACGAGCAGTACTTC	CSATGTSGRNEQYF
TRBD2	TRBV7-8	many	TRBJ2-5	TGTGCCAGCAGAATGCTAGCGGGGGCACAAGAGACCCAGTACTTC	CASRMLAGAQETQYF
-	TRBV5-8	many	TRBJ2-3	TGTGCCAGCAGCTTGGACCGGGACACTACGCAGTATTTT	CASSLDRDTTQYF
TRBD2	TRBV6-1	-	TRBJ2-7	TGTGCCAGCAAGACTAGCGGTAGTCCTCTACCCGGAGAGCAGTACTTC	CASKTSGSPLPGEQYF
TRBD1	TRBV10-3	many	TRBJ2-2	TGTGCCAACTCCGGGACAGGGTCAACCGGGGAGCTGTTTTTT	CANSGTGSTGELFF
-	TRBV12-3/TRBV12-4	many	TRBJ2-7	TGTGCCAGCAGTTTTACCCCTAGCGACGCCTACGAGCAGTACTTC	CASSFTPSDAYEQYF
TRBD1	TRBV29-1	few	TRBJ1-2	TGCAGCGTTGAAGATCCCCCCGGGACAGGGTATGGCTACACCTTC	CSVEDPPGTGYGYTF
TRBD2	TRBV25-1	-	TRBJ2-7	TGTGCCAGCAGCGGAGCGGGGGGAGTGCAGTACTTC	CASSGAGGVQYF
TRBD2	TRBV3-1	-	TRBJ2-2	TGTGCCAGCAGCCAAGAATTCCCTAGCGGGGAGAACACCGGGGAGCTGTTTTTT	CASSQEFPSGENTGELFF
TRBD1	TRBV7-8	-	TRBJ1-3	TGTGCCAGCAGCCCTCTTGGACAGGGCGCTGGAAACACCATATATTTT	CASSPLGQGAGNTIYF
TRBD1	TRBV5-1	many	TRBJ2-3	TGCGCCAGCAGCGCGACCGGGACAGGGGCAGATACGCAGTATTTT	CASSATGTGADTQYF